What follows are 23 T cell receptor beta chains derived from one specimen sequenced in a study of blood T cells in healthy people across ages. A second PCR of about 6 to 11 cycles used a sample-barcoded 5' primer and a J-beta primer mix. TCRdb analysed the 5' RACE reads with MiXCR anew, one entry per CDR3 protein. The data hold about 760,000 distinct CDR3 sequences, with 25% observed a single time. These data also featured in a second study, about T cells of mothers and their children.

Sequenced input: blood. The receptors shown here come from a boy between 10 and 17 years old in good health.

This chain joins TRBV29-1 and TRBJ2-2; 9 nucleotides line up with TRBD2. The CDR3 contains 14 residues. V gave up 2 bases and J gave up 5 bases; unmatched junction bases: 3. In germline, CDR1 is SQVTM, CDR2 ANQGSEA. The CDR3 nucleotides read TGCAGCGTTGAACTAGCGGGACTTACCGGGGAGCTGTTTTTT. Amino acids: CSVELAGLTGELFF.

The CDR3 DNA reads as TGTGCCAGTAGTATAACGGAGGACGATACGCAGTATTTT. The encoded protein is CASSITEDDTQYF. The V gene is TRBV19, the J gene TRBJ2-3, with D perhaps matching TRBD2 (5 bases). This CDR3 region has 13 residues. V gave up 2 bases and J gave up 6 bases, with 9 bases separating them. CDR1 is LNHDA, CDR2 SQIVND, per germline (reference sequence).

The chain's CDR3 is CASSLRTGGTYEQYF. Written as DNA, the CDR3 is TGTGCCAGCAGTCTGCGGACAGGGGGGACCTACGAGCAGTACTTC. The J gene is TRBJ2-7, the V gene TRBV28; 10 positions match TRBD1. The length of the CDR3 is 15 residues. CDR1 and CDR2 (germline): MDHEN, SYDVKM. V lost 5 bases, J lost 2 bases, and 6 bases stayed unmatched.

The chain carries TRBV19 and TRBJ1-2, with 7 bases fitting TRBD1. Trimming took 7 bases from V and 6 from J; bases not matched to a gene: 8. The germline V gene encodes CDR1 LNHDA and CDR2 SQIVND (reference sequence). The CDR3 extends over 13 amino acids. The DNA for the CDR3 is TGTGCCAGTACTTTCGAGGGGGCAGATGGCTACACCTTC. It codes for CASTFEGADGYTF.

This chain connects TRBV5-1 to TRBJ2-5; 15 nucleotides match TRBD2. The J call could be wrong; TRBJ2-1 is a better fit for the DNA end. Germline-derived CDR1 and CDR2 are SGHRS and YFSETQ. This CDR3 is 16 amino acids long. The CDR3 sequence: CASSAGLAGGRDEQFF. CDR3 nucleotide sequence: TGCGCCAGCAGCGCGGGACTAGCGGGAGGACGTGATGAGCAGTTCTTC.

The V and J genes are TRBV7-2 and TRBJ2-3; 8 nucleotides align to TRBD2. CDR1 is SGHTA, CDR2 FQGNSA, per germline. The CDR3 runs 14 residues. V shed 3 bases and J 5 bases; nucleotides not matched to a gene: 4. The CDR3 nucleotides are TGTGCCAGCAGCTTTTTGCGGGGGGTAGATACGCAGTATTTT. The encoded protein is CASSFLRGVDTQYF.

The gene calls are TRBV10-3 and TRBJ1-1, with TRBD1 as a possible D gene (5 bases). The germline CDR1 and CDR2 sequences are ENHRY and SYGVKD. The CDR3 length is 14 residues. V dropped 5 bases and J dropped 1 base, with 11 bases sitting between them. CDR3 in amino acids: CAISQGIPNTEAFF. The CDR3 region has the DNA TGTGCCATCAGTCAGGGTATACCGAACACTGAAGCTTTCTTT.

The CDR3 here is CASSTRWAIAISYEQYF. The CDR3 bases are TGTGCCAGCAGTACCAGGTGGGCTATAGCGATCTCCTACGAGCAGTACTTC. This rearrangement joins TRBV28 to TRBJ2-5; the D gene is possibly TRBD2 (5 bases). Gene TRBJ2-7 matches the end of the DNA better, so the J call may be wrong. Germline loops: CDR1 MDHEN, CDR2 SYDVKM. The length of the CDR3 is 17 residues.

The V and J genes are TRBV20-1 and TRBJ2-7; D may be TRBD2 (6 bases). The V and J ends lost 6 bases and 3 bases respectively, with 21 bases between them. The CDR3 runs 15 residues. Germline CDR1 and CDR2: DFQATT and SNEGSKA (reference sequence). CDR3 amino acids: CSASRGTGGFYEQYF. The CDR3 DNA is TGCAGTGCCAGTCGGGGGACCGGTGGATTCTACGAGCAGTACTTC.

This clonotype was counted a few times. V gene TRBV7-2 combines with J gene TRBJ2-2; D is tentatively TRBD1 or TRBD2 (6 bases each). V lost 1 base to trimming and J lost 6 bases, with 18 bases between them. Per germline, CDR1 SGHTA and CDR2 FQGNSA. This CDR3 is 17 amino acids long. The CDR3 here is CASSLERGVRRAGELFF. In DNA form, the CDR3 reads TGTGCCAGCAGCTTAGAAAGGGGGGTGAGGCGTGCCGGGGAGCTGTTTTTT.

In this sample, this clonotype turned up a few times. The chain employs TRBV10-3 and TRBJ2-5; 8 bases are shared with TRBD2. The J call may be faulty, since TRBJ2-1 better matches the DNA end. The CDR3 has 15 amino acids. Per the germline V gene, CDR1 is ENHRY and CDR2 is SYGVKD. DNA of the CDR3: TGTGCCATCAGGGAAAGCGGGAGCATTGTGGATGAGCAGTTCTTC. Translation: CAIRESGSIVDEQFF.

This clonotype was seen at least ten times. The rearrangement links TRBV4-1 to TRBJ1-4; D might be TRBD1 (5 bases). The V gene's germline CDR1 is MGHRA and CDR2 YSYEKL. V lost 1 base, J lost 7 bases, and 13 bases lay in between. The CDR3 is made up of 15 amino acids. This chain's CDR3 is CASSQVLQVPEKLFF. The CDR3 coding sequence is TGCGCCAGCAGCCAAGTCCTACAGGTACCTGAAAAACTGTTTTTT.

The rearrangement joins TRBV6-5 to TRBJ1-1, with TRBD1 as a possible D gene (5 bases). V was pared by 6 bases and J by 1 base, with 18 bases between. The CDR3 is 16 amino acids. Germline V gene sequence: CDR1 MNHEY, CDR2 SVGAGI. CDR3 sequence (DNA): TGTGCCAGCAGGAATCGATATGGGGGGGGGAACACTGAAGCTTTCTTT. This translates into CASRNRYGGGNTEAFF.

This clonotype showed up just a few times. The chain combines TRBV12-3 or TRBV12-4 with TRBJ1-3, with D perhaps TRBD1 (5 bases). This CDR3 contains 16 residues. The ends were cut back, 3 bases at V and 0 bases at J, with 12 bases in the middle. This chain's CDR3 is CASSFGGGASGNTIYF. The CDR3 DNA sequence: TGTGCCAGCAGTTTCGGTGGGGGTGCCTCTGGAAACACCATATATTTT.

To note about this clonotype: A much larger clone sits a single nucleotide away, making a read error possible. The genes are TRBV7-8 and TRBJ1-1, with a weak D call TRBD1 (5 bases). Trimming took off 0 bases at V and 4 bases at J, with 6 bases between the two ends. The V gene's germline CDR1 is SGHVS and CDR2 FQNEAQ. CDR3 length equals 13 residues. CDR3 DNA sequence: TGTGCCAGCAGCTTAGCCAGGGCCACTGAAGCTTTCTTT. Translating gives CASSLARATEAFF.

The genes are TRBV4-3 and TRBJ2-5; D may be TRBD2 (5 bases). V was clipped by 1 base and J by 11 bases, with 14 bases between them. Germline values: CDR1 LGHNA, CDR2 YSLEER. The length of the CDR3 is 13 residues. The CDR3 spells CASSQVRAGEQYF. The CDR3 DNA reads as TGCGCCAGCAGCCAAGTGCGGGCTGGGGAGCAGTACTTC.

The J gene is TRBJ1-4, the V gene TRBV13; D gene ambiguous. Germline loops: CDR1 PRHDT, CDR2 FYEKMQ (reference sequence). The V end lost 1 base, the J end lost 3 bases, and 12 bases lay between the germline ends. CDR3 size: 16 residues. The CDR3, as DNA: TGTGCCAGCAGCTTAGCCCCGGGGTCGGCTAATGAAAAACTGTTTTTT. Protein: CASSLAPGSANEKLFF.

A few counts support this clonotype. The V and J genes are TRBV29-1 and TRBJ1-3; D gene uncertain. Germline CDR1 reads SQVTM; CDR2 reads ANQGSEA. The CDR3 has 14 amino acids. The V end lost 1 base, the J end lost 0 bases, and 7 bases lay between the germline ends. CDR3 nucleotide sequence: TGCAGCGTTGAAGGGTCCTACTCTGGAAACACCATATATTTT. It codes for CSVEGSYSGNTIYF. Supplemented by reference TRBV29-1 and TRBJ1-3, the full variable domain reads SAVISQKPSRDICQRGTSLTIQCQVDSQVTMMFWYRQQPGQSLTLIATANQGSEATYESGFVIDKFPISRPNLTFSTLTVSNMSPEDSSIYLCSVEGSYSGNTIYFGEGSWLTVV.

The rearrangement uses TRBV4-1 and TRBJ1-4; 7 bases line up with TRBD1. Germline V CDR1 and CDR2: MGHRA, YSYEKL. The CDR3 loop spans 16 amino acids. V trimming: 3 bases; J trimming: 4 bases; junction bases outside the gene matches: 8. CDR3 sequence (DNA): TGCGCCAGCAGCCAGCCCCAGGGACAGCTTAATGAAAAACTGTTTTTT. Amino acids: CASSQPQGQLNEKLFF.

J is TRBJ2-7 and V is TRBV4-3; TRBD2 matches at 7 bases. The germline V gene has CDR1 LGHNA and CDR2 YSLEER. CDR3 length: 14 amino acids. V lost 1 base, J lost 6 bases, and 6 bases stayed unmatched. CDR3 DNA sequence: TGCGCCAGCAGCCAAGCCCTGAGCGGGGTCGAGCAGTACTTC. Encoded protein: CASSQALSGVEQYF.

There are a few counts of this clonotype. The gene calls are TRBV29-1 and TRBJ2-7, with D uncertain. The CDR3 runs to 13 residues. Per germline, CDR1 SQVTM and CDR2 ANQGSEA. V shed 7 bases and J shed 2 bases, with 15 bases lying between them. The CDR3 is CSARPKAPYEQYF. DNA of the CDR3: TGCAGCGCTCGCCCTAAAGCTCCCTACGAGCAGTACTTC.

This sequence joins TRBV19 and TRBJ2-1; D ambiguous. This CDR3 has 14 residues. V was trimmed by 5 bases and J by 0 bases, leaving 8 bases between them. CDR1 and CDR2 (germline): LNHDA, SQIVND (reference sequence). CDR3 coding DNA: TGTGCCAGTAGTGACTTCAGCTCCTACAATGAGCAGTTCTTC. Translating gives CASSDFSSYNEQFF.

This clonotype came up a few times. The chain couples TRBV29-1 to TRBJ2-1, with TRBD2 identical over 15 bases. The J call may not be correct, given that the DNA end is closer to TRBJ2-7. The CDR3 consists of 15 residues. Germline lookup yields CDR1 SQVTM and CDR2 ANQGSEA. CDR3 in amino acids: CSALGLAGGNYEQYF. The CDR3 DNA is TGCAGCGCCCTAGGACTAGCGGGAGGGAACTACGAGCAGTACTTC.